Each of the 23 T cell receptor beta chains below was sequenced from the same sample in a study of tumor-infiltrating lymphocytes in primary liver carcinoma. Synthesis of TCR beta cDNA was carried out from about 500 ng total RNA with a constant-region primer. For TCR beta, libraries were produced by three nested multiplex PCR rounds using slightly modified ARM-PCR. The first two PCR rounds used TRBV1-TRBV30 forward primers with a C-beta reverse primer, 10 to 11 cycles each. TCRdb called the multiplex PCR reads again in MiXCR, with one record for every CDR3 protein. The sample gives 300,000 to 350,000 distinct CDR3 sequences, less than 75% of which show up once; 5.5% to 7% is in the top ten. Blood RNA came from unsorted whole blood; germline DNA was also extracted. The specimen sequenced was peripheral blood. The receptors were gathered from a man in his forties with primary liver carcinoma and hepatitis B virus infection.

Concerning this clonotype itself: Compared with germline, one end of the junction differs, possibly owing to a read error. This chain connects TRBV12-3 or TRBV12-4 to TRBJ1-1; D gene ambiguous. CDR3 length: 13 residues. CDR3 bases: TGTGCCAGCAGTTCAGGTGCGAACGCTGAAGCTTTCTTT. Translating it yields CASSSGANAEAFF.

This clonotype appeared many times. V is TRBV11-2 and J is TRBJ2-5, with D perhaps TRBD2 (6 bases). The CDR3 loop spans 15 amino acids. With 4 bases removed from V and 6 bases from J, the gap between germline ends came to 18 bases. Germline values: CDR1 SGHAT, CDR2 FQNNGV. The CDR3 protein is CASSSLEGLIQTQYF. As DNA, the CDR3 is TGTGCCAGCAGCTCTTTGGAGGGGCTGATTCAGACCCAGTACTTC.

With respect to this clonotype: A much bigger clone sits one base away, suggesting this may be a read error. The chain links TRBV12-3 or TRBV12-4 to TRBJ2-1, with D perhaps being TRBD1 or TRBD2 (5 bases each). The CDR3 length is 15 residues. CDR3 amino acids: CASSFSGTPYNEQSF. The CDR3 region has the DNA TGTGCCAGCAGTTTCAGTGGGACCCCCTACAATGAGCAGTCCTTC.

Remarks on this clonotype: A much larger clone is a single base away; this may be a read error. V usage is TRBV10-3 and J usage is TRBJ2-1, with 14 bases fitting TRBD2. The CDR3 sequence is 16 residues long. Germline V CDR1 and CDR2: ENHRY, SYGVKD. The CDR3 nucleotides are TGTGCCATCAGTGAGTCAGGGACTAGCGGGAGTCGCGAGCAGCTCTTC. It translates to CAISESGTSGSREQLF.

As concerns this clonotype: One junction end does not reproduce the germline sequence, and a read error may be involved. The chain recombines TRBV28 with TRBJ2-3; D uncertain. Per germline, CDR1 MDHEN and CDR2 SYDVKM. This CDR3 spans 13 amino acids. CDR3 sequence reads: CASAQENTDMQYF. The DNA for the CDR3 is TGTGCCAGCGCCCAGGAGAACACAGATATGCAGTATTTT.

With respect to this clonotype: A clone one base away is much larger, so this may be a read error. The chain couples TRBV4-3 to TRBJ1-1, with no clear D. The CDR3 spans 14 residues. Germline V CDR1 and CDR2: LGHNA, YSLEER. The CDR3 DNA is TGCGCCAGCAACCAAGATCGAAGGAACACTGAAGCTTTCTTT. Translated, it gives CASNQDRRNTEAFF.

The chain has TRBV6-6 and TRBJ2-7; 10 nucleotides line up with TRBD2. V dropped 10 bases and J dropped 3; count of bases not matched to a gene: 15. CDR1 and CDR2 from the germline V gene are MNHNY and SVGAGI (reference sequence). This CDR3 comprises 16 residues. CDR3 coding DNA: TGTGCCATCAGGGGGCTTAGCGGGAGGACGGGCTACGAGCAGTACTTC. Its protein product is CAIRGLSGRTGYEQYF.

The genes are TRBV30 and TRBJ2-2, with D hard to call. Germline loops: CDR1 GTSNPN, CDR2 SVGIG (reference sequence). CDR3 length: 12 amino acids. Trimming removed 3 bases at V and 7 bases at J, with 9 bases between. CDR3 bases: TGTGCCTGGAGCCCCTGGGGCGGGGAGCTGTTTTTT. Translated, it gives CAWSPWGGELFF.

To note about this clonotype: The final CDR3 position lacks the conserved phenylalanine or tryptophan, pointing to a likely read error. The chain carries TRBV11-3 and TRBJ2-7; 7 bases are a match to TRBD1. Germline V CDR1 and CDR2: SGHNT, YENEEA. The length of the CDR3 is 14 residues. The CDR3 sequence: CDSSPGTGDGEQYL. CDR3 nucleotides: TGTGACAGCAGCCCCGGTACAGGGGATGGCGAGCAGTACCTC.

The J gene is TRBJ2-7, the V gene TRBV11-2, with TRBD1 matching 9 bases. Germline values: CDR1 SGHAT, CDR2 FQNNGV. V gave up 6 bases and J gave up 5 bases; unmatched junction bases: 11. The CDR3 length is 15 residues. CDR3 nucleotide sequence: TGTGCCAGCAGGCGGACAGGGGAGAGTGGCAACGAGCAGTACTTC. Its translation is CASRRTGESGNEQYF.

Within the sample, this clonotype is medium-sized (0.01 to 0.1%). The chain combines TRBV29-1 with TRBJ2-7, with D maybe TRBD1 (6 bases). The V and J ends lost 4 bases and 2 bases respectively, with 15 bases between them. The CDR3 runs 14 residues. CDR1 is SQVTM and CDR2 is ANQGSEA in the germline V gene. CDR3 DNA sequence: TGCAGCGTTGGGGGGCAGGCCGGGCCCTACGAGCAGTACTTC. It encodes CSVGGQAGPYEQYF.

Comment on this clonotype: A clone one base away is much larger, so this may be a read error. The rearrangement joins TRBV6-5 to TRBJ1-1; D is unresolved. The CDR3 has 13 amino acids. Germline values: CDR1 MNHEY, CDR2 SVGAGI. The CDR3 DNA is TGTTCCAGCAGTTCCCCTAGGAACACTGAAGCTTTCTTT. Residues: CSSSSPRNTEAFF.

In its sample, this clonotype was seen many times. The J gene is TRBJ2-5, the V gene TRBV6-5; TRBD2 is a possible D gene (7 bases). Germline-derived CDR1 and CDR2 are MNHEY and SVGAGI. CDR3 length: 14 residues. V was shortened by 4 bases and J by 4 bases, with 13 bases between the two germline ends. CDR3 coding DNA: TGTGCCAGCAGTTCCTCGGGGGGCAGAGAGACCCAGTACTTC. This gives the protein CASSSSGGRETQYF.

About this clonotype: At one of its ends the junction is not consistent with the germline gene, which may arise from a read error. The chain combines TRBV14 with TRBJ2-1; a possible D gene is TRBD1 (6 bases). Germline CDR1 and CDR2: SGHDN and FVKESK. The CDR3 has 21 residues. The CDR3: CAISQALQGIPVSSSYNEQFF. CDR3 sequence (DNA): TGTGCCATCAGCCAAGCCCTACAGGGTATTCCTGTTTCCAGCTCCTACAATGAGCAGTTCTTC.

The J gene is TRBJ2-5, the V gene TRBV7-9; D may be TRBD2 (6 bases). The V gene lost 11 bases and the J gene lost 5 bases, with 18 bases spanning the gap. The CDR3 consists of 13 residues. Germline CDR1 is SEHNR and CDR2 is FQNEAQ (reference sequence). DNA for the CDR3: TGTGCCTGCCACGGGCTAGCGACCGAGACCCAGTACTTC. This codes for CACHGLATETQYF. Together with reference TRBV7-9 and TRBJ2-5, the CDR3 gives the full variable domain: DTGVSQNPRHKITKRGQNVTFRCDPISEHNRLYWYRQTLGQGPEFLTYFQNEAQLEKSRLLSDRFSAERPKGSFSTLEIQRTEQGDSAMYLCACHGLATETQYFGPGTRLLVL.

This clonotype appeared a few times. The CDR3 here is CAISDSAGGFDTQYF. The CDR3 coding sequence is TGTGCCATCAGTGACTCAGCGGGAGGGTTCGATACGCAGTATTTT. The chain combines TRBV10-3 with TRBJ2-3; 10 bases match TRBD2. The CDR3 has 15 amino acids. CDR1 is ENHRY and CDR2 is SYGVKD in the germline V gene. Trimming removed 3 bases from V and 6 bases from J; junction bases left unmatched: 6.

This clonotype came up many times. The CDR3 loop is CASSREWPQLNSPLHF. CDR3 nucleotide sequence: TGTGCCTCCTCTAGGGAGTGGCCCCAGCTTAATTCACCCCTCCACTTT. The gene calls are TRBV6-1 and TRBJ1-6; D ambiguous. The CDR3 length is 16 residues. The germline V gene encodes CDR1 MNHNS and CDR2 SASEGT. The V gene lost 11 bases and the J gene lost 6 bases, with 23 bases spanning the gap.

This clonotype was seen only once. One junction end disagrees with the germline gene, perhaps due to a read error. The chain has TRBV11-2 and TRBJ2-1, with D possibly being TRBD2 (7 bases). CDR1 is SGHAT and CDR2 is FQNNGV in the germline V gene. The CDR3 extends over 15 amino acids. Here the CDR3 reads CTSSLGGGALSEQFF. As DNA, the CDR3 is TGTACCAGCAGCTTAGGGGGGGGTGCGTTGAGTGAGCAGTTCTTC. The whole variable domain, filled in from reference TRBV11-2 and TRBJ2-1, reads EAGVAQSPRYKIIEKRQSVAFWCNPISGHATLYWYQQILGQGPKLLIQFQNNGVVDDSQLPKDRFSAERLKGVDSTLKIQPAKLEDSAVYLCTSSLGGGALSEQFFGPGTRLTVL.

On this clonotype itself: At one boundary the junction diverges from the germline segment, which might be a read error. The J gene is TRBJ1-3, the V gene TRBV4-3, with D unresolved. Germline CDR1 and CDR2: LGHNA and YSLEER. The CDR3 consists of 15 residues. The CDR3 nucleotides read TGCGCCAGCAGCCAAAACTCGAGCTCTGGAAACGCCATATATTTT. It yields the protein CASSQNSSSGNAIYF.

About this clonotype: A junction end diverges from the germline sequence, so it may reflect a read error. This sequence joins TRBV10-1 and TRBJ2-7; D not resolved. Germline V gives CDR1 WNHNN, CDR2 SYGVQD (reference sequence). The CDR3 runs 11 residues. CDR3 region: CTSSTGYEQYF. CDR3 DNA sequence: TGCACCAGCAGTACCGGTTATGAGCAGTACTTC.

In the case of this clonotype: The conserved final phenylalanine or tryptophan is absent from the CDR3, which likely points to a read error. This rearrangement joins TRBV5-6 to TRBJ2-1; possibly TRBD1 or TRBD2 for D (5 bases each). The germline V and J ends were trimmed by 4 bases and 5 bases, with 25 bases remaining between them. The CDR3 runs 18 residues. Germline CDR1 SGHDT, CDR2 YYEEEE. The CDR3 sequence is CASSPTGLRFFMDNEQFL. CDR3 in DNA: TGTGCCAGCAGCCCAACGGGGCTCAGATTTTTTATGGACAATGAGCAGTTCCTC.

The chain links TRBV14 to TRBJ2-5, with D possibly TRBD2 on 5 matching bases. CDR1 SGHDN and CDR2 FVKESK come from the germline V gene. With 6 bases removed from V and 13 bases from J, the gap between germline ends came to 27 bases. The CDR3 runs to 15 residues. CDR3 residues: CASSQLEGATTGRYF. Here the CDR3 DNA reads TGTGCCAGCAGTCAACTCGAGGGCGCGACCACTGGCAGGTACTTC.

With regard to this clonotype: One junction end disagrees with the germline gene, perhaps due to a read error. This chain joins TRBV5-4 and TRBJ2-3; TRBD2 matches 10 bases. Germline lookup yields CDR1 SGHNT and CDR2 YYREEE (reference sequence). The CDR3 runs to 16 residues. The CDR3 loop is CASSLVAGGGTDRQYF. CDR3 coding DNA: TGTGCCAGCAGCTTGGTAGCGGGAGGCGGTACAGATAGGCAGTATTTT. Full variable domain (missing parts from reference TRBV5-4 and TRBJ2-3): ETGVTQSPTHLIKTRGQQVTLRCSSQSGHNTVSWYQQALGQGPQFIFQYYREEENGRGNFPPRFSGLQFPNYSSELNVNALELDDSALYLCASSLVAGGGTDRQYFGPGTRLTVL.